Listed below are T cell receptor beta chains from one sample, sequenced in a study of high-grade serous ovarian cancer treatment subgroups. The method was immunoSEQ multiplex PCR; TCRdb's version includes in-frame clones alone and lacks a portion of them. The sample consists of 800 to 1,100 clones, 74% of them appearing once. Sequences were obtained from tumor tissue. Receptors were obtained from a human donor with high-grade serous ovarian cancer. CDR3s include the opening cysteine and the closing phenylalanine or tryptophan. D genes are given only for firm matches. A clone size is listed for some rows: how often the clone was seen (once, few, many), or a class if it is expanded.

j_call d_call clone_size v_call cdr3_length cdr3_nt cdr3_aa
TRBJ1-1 TRBD1 . TRBV4-3 13 TGCGCCAGCAGTCTTGACAGGGCCACTGAAGCTTTCTTT CASSLDRATEAFF
TRBJ2-7 TRBD1 . TRBV5-1 14 TGCGCCAGCAGCACGGGACAGGGGGCCTACGAGCAGTACTTC CASSTGQGAYEQYF
TRBJ2-7 . . TRBV30 12 TGTGCCTGGACCGGGCTCTCCTACGAGCAGTACTTC CAWTGLSYEQYF
TRBJ2-7 . hyperexpanded TRBV10-3 12 TGTGCCATCAGGAGCAACCCTTACGAGCAGTACTTC CAIRSNPYEQYF
TRBJ2-1 TRBD2 few TRBV9 15 TGTGCCAGCAGCCCTAGCGGGGGATTCTACAATGAGCAGTTCTTC CASSPSGGFYNEQFF
TRBJ1-1 . few TRBV5-6 17 TGTGCCAGCAGCTTGGAGGAAGGTACTGGGGGGTGGCCTGAAGCTTTCTTT CASSLEEGTGGWPEAFF
TRBJ2-1 . . TRBV5-5 12 TGTGCCAGCAGCCCCGAGAACAATGAGCAGTTCTTC CASSPENNEQFF
TRBJ2-1 . . TRBV23-1 14 TGCGCCAGCAGTCCCCCCCTCCGGTACAATGAGCAGTTCTTC CASSPPLRYNEQFF
TRBJ1-1 TRBD1 . TRBV6-6 14 TGTGCCAGCACCGTAGGACAGGGAGGCACTGAAGCTTTCTTT CASTVGQGGTEAFF
TRBJ2-1 . . TRBV2 13 TGTGCCAGCAGTTGGGCAGGGAACAATGAGCAGTTCTTC CASSWAGNNEQFF
TRBJ1-5 . . TRBV5-1 15 TGCGCCAGCAGCAAGGACGGTCTTAGCAATCAGCCCCAGCATTTT CASSKDGLSNQPQHF
TRBJ1-6 TRBD1 . TRBV6-6 16 TGCGCCAGCAGTTCCCAGGGGGCGCAGGATAATTCACCCCTCCACTTT CASSSQGAQDNSPLHF
TRBJ1-5 . . TRBV6-1 14 TGTGCCAGCAGTGCTAGTTATAGCAATCAGCCCCAGCATTTT CASSASYSNQPQHF
TRBJ2-7 . . TRBV5-4 13 TGTGCCAGCAGCTTTGGGACGGGCGACGAGCAGTACTTC CASSFGTGDEQYF
TRBJ1-4 . . TRBV5-4 16 TGTGCCAGCAGCTTGGGCGGGGCCCGCACTAATGAAAAACTGTTTTTT CASSLGGARTNEKLFF
TRBJ2-3 TRBD1 . TRBV5-1 17 TGCGCCAGCAGCTTGGATAGGACAGGGTGGGATGCAGATACGCAGTATTTT CASSLDRTGWDADTQYF
TRBJ2-5 TRBD1 . TRBV7-6 19 TGTGCCAGCAGCTTATCCCAAACCTATGGGACAGGGGGCTCGAAGACCCAGTACTTC CASSLSQTYGTGGSKTQYF
TRBJ2-3 TRBD1 . TRBV6-6 11 TGTGCCAGCAGTTCCGGGACAGGGGAGTATTTT CASSSGTGEYF
TRBJ1-1 TRBD1 . TRBV5-1 14 TGCGCCAGCCGGGCTACAGGGGGCAGGGCTGAAGCTTTCTTT CASRATGGRAEAFF
TRBJ1-1 . . TRBV6-1 15 TGTGCCAGCAGCCCCACTCCGACAGGTGGGACTGAAGCTTTCTTT CASSPTPTGGTEAFF
TRBJ2-7 . . TRBV30 13 TGTGCCTGGAGTGGTCAACTCGGGGGCGAGCAGTACTTC CAWSGQLGGEQYF
TRBJ1-1 TRBD1 once TRBV2 14 TGTGCCATCACTTACCTAGACAGGGTAGCGGAAGCTTTCTTT CAITYLDRVAEAFF
TRBJ2-7 TRBD2 . TRBV6-1 17 TGTGCCAGCAGTGAATGCCTAGCGGGGGGCGGGCCCTACGAGCAGTACTTC CASSECLAGGGPYEQYF
TRBJ2-7 TRBD1 . TRBV11-3 15 TGTGCCAGCAGCTTGTCCGGGACAGGGAACTACGAGCAGTACTTC CASSLSGTGNYEQYF
TRBJ2-5 . . TRBV19 13 TGTGCCAGTAGTTGGGACAATCAAGAGACCCAGTACTTC CASSWDNQETQYF
TRBJ2-5 TRBD2 . TRBV9 15 TGTGCCAGCAGCGGGATAGCGGGGGGGCCAGAGACCCAGTACTTC CASSGIAGGPETQYF